This T cell receptor beta chain stems from a study of metastatic and nonmetastatic thyroid tumors. Trimming removed 8 bases at V and 8 bases at J, with 19 bases between. CDR1 and CDR2 (germline): GTSNPN, SVGIG (reference sequence). The CDR3 extends over 13 amino acids. This clone occurred many times. Its cognate antigen is unknown. Whole-study results and caveats: Compared with benign nodules, malignant thyroid tumors were reported to have significantly higher TCR beta diversity in both blood and tumor.

The entire patient cohort was treatment-naive prior to thyroid surgery. Per the original methods: Between-group CDR3 differences, defined by clinicopathological status, yielded a distant-metastasis classifier for papillary thyroid cancer. TCRdb called clones again from the PCR reads with MiXCR. None of the V and J calls come from the authors' own analysis; TCRdb made them. The sample yields about 20,000 clones, approximately 15% seen once. The specimen sequenced was blood. The chain links TRBV30 to TRBJ2-4; tentative D call: TRBD2 (6 bases). The sequence was collected from a female donor with papillary thyroid cancer or a benign thyroid nodule (not recorded which). Some clones in this sample may be carry-over from other donors' samples. CDR3 DNA sequence: TGTGCCGCCGGGTCCACGCCGGGGGACATTCAGTACTTC. Translated: CAAGSTPGDIQYF.